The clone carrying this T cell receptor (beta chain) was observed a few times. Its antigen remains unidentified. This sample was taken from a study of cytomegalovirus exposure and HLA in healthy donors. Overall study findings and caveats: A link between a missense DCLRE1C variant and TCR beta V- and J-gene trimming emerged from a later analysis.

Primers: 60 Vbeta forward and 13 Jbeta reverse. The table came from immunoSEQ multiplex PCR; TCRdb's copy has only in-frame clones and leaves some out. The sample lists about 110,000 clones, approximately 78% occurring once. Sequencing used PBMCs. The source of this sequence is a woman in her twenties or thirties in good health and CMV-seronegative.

In DNA form, the CDR3 reads TGCGCCAGCAGCCATATACAGGTGAACACCGGGGAGCTGTTTTTT. Protein product: CASSHIQVNTGELFF. The chain has TRBV4-3 and TRBJ2-2, with D perhaps matching TRBD1 (5 bases). Trimming stripped 3 bases from V and 1 base from J, with 9 bases between. The CDR3 totals 15 residues. The germline V gene encodes CDR1 LGHNA and CDR2 YSLEER.